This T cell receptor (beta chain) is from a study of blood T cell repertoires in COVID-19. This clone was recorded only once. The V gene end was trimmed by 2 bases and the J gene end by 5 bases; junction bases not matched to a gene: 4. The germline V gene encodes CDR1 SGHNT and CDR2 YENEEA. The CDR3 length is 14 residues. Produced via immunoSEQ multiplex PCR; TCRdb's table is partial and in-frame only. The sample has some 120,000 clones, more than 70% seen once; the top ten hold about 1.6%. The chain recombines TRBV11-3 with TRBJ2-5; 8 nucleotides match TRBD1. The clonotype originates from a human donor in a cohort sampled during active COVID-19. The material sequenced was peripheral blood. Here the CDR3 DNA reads TGTGCCAGCAGCTTAAGGCAGGGGGCTGAGACCCAGTACTTC. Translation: CASSLRQGAETQYF.